These 5 T cell receptor beta chains came from one sample sequenced in a study of T-cell reconstitution after alpha-beta-depleted transplantation in children. Unique molecular identifiers featured in how the TCRbeta library was prepared. TCRdb re-analysed the PCR reads in MiXCR, keeping a single row per CDR3 protein. The sample contains around 340,000 distinct CDR3 sequences, 13% of which appear only once. The sample here was PBMCs, taken from the stem cell graft. The receptors were gathered from a human donor who donated a stem cell graft to a child with Fanconi anemia.

This clonotype occurred many times. The V gene is TRBV7-8, the J gene TRBJ1-1; possibly TRBD1 for D (5 bases). The CDR3 has 12 amino acids. Trimming took 1 base from V and 8 from J, leaving 8 bases between them. Germline loops: CDR1 SGHVS, CDR2 FQNEAQ. The CDR3 here is CASSLDRGEAFF. CDR3 sequence (DNA): TGTGCCAGCAGCTTAGATCGGGGGGAAGCTTTCTTT.

This clonotype has a handful of counts. The chain employs TRBV6-1 and TRBJ2-3, with 8 positions matching TRBD2. The length of the CDR3 is 14 residues. V was clipped by 8 bases and J by 0 bases; unmatched bases: 4. Germline V lookup: CDR1 MNHNS, CDR2 SASEGT. The DNA for the CDR3 is TGTGCCAGCTCCGGGGGGGCTAGCACAGATACGCAGTATTTT. It translates to CASSGGASTDTQYF.

This clonotype was detected ten times or more. The J gene is TRBJ2-2, the V gene TRBV7-3, with D uncertain. Germline V gives CDR1 SGHTA, CDR2 FQGTGA. The V and J ends lost 1 base and 2 bases respectively, with 2 bases between them. This CDR3 contains 13 residues. The CDR3 spells CASSLSNTGELFF. CDR3 bases: TGTGCCAGCAGCTTAAGTAACACCGGGGAGCTGTTTTTT.

The CDR3 nucleotides read TGTGCCAGCAGCTTCCAAGGGGTGGGAGGAAACACCATATATTTT. This translates into CASSFQGVGGNTIYF. V usage is TRBV5-4 and J usage is TRBJ1-3, with a weak D call TRBD1 (5 bases). With 2 bases removed from V and 4 bases from J, the gap between germline ends came to 13 bases. This CDR3 spans 15 amino acids. Per the germline V gene, CDR1 is SGHNT and CDR2 is YYREEE (reference sequence).

Concerning this clonotype itself: This sequence may be a read error, since a much larger clone differs from it by one base. The V and J genes are TRBV12-3 or TRBV12-4 and TRBJ1-1; no definite D call. The CDR3 extends over 11 amino acids. Deletions cut 6 bases from V and 3 bases from J, with 5 bases between. CDR3 nucleotides: TGTGCCAGCAGGGTTTACACTGAAGCTTTCTTT. It yields the protein CASRVYTEAFF.